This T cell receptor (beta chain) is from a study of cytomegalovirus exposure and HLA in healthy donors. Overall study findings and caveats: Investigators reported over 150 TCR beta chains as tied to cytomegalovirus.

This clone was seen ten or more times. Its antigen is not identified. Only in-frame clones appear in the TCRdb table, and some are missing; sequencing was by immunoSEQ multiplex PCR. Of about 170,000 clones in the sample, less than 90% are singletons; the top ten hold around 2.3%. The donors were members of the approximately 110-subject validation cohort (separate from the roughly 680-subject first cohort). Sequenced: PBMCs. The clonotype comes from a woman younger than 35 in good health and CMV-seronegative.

The CDR3 nucleotides are TGCGCCAGCAGCCAAAGAGAACGGGCAACTAATGAAAAACTGTTTTTT. It translates to CASSQRERATNEKLFF. The chain carries TRBV4-1 and TRBJ1-4, with D hard to call. The V gene's germline CDR1 is MGHRA and CDR2 YSYEKL. This CDR3 spans 16 amino acids. With 2 bases removed from V and 0 bases from J, the gap between germline ends came to 10 bases.